This passage covers 2 T cell receptor beta chains from one sample sequenced in a study of blood T cell repertoires in COVID-19. Profiling relied on immunoSEQ multiplex PCR, and the TCRdb table lists in-frame clones only, not all of them. The table records 70,000 to 95,000 clones, about nine tenths of them present only once. What was sequenced was peripheral blood. The origin of the receptors is a man between 50 and 59 years old with acute or convalescent COVID-19.

The chain recombines TRBV9 with TRBJ2-1, with no clear D. The CDR3 runs 14 residues. With 5 bases removed from V and 7 bases from J, the gap between germline ends came to 16 bases. The germline V gene has CDR1 SGDLS and CDR2 YYNGEE. CDR3 amino acids: CASSPSVVSNEQFF. In DNA form, the CDR3 reads TGTGCCAGCAGTCCCTCCGTTGTTTCGAATGAGCAGTTCTTC.

The chain links TRBV13 to TRBJ2-7; tentative D call: TRBD2 (5 bases). Germline lookup yields CDR1 PRHDT and CDR2 FYEKMQ (reference sequence). V gave up 1 base and J gave up 1 base, with 11 bases separating them. There are 15 residues in the CDR3. In DNA form, the CDR3 reads TGTGCCAGCAGCTTAGCCGGGGAAGGGTCCTACGAGCAGTACGTC. Translating gives CASSLAGEGSYEQYV.